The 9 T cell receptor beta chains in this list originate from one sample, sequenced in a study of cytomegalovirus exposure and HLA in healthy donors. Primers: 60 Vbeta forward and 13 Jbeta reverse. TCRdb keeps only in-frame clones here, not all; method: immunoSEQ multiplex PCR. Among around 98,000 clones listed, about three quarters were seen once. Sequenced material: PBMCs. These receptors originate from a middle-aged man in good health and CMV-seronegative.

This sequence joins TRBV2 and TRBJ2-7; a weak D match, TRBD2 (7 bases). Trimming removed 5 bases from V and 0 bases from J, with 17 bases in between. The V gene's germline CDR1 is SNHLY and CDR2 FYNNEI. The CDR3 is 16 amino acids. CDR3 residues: CASSWGEGGISYEQYF. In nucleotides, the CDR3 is TGTGCCAGCAGTTGGGGGGAGGGGGGGATCTCCTACGAGCAGTACTTC.

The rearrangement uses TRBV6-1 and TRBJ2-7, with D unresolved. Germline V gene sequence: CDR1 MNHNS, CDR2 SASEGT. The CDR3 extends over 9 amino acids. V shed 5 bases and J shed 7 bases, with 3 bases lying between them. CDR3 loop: CASSREQYF. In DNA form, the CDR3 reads TGTGCCAGCAGTCGGGAGCAGTACTTC.

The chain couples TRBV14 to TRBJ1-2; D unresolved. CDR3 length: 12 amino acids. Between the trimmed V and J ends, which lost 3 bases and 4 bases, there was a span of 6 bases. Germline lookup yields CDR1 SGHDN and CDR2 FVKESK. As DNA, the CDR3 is TGTGCCAGCAGCCAGAGTACCTATGGCTACACCTTC. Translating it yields CASSQSTYGYTF.

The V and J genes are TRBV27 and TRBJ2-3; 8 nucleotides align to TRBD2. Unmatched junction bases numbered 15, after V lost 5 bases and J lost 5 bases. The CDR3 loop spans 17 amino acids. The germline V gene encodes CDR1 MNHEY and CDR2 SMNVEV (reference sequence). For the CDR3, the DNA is TGTGCCAGCAGTCCCTCCACCGGGGGGGCTTATGTAGATACGCAGTATTTT. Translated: CASSPSTGGAYVDTQYF.

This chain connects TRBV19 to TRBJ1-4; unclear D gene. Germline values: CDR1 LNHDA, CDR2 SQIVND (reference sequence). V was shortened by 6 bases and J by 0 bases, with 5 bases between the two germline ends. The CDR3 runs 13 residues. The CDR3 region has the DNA TGTGCCAGTAGACAGTCAACTAATGAAAAACTGTTTTTT. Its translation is CASRQSTNEKLFF.

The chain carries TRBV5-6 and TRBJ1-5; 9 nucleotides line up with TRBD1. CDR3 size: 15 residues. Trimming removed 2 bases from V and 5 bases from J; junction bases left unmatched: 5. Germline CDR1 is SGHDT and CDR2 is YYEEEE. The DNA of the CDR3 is TGTGCCAGCAGCTTCGGACAGGGGAGGCATCAGCCCCAGCATTTT. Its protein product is CASSFGQGRHQPQHF.

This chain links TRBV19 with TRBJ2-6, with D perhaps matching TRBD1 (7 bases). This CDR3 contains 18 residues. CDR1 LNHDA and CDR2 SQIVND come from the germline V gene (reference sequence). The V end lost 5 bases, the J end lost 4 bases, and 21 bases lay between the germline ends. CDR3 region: CASSSQTGRKLGANVLTF. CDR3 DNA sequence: TGTGCCAGTAGTTCACAGACAGGGAGGAAACTAGGGGCCAACGTCCTGACTTTC.

DNA for the CDR3: TGTGCCAGCAGTTACTCTTCTGTGGGGCTCACCGGGGAGCTGTTTTTT. Amino acids: CASSYSSVGLTGELFF. The chain joins TRBV6-5 to TRBJ2-2; tentatively, D is TRBD1 (5 bases). Germline CDR1 MNHEY, CDR2 SVGAGI. With 0 bases removed from V and 4 bases from J, the gap between germline ends came to 12 bases. This CDR3 has 16 residues.

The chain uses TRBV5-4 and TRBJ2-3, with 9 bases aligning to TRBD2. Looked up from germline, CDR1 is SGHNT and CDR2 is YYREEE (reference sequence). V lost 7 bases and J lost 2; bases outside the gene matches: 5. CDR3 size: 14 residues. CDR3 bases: TGTGCCAGCGGGGCGGGGGGGTACACAGATACGCAGTATTTT. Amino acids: CASGAGGYTDTQYF.